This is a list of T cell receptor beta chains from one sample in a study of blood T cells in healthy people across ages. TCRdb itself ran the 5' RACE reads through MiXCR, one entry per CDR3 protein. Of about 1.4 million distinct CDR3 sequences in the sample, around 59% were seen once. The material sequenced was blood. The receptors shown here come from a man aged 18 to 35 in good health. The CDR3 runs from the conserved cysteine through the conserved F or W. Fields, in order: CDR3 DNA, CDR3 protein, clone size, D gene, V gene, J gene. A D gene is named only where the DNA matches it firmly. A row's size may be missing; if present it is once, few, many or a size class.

cdr3_nt: TGCAGTGCTAGAGGGACAGTGGGGACAGATACGCAGTATTTT
cdr3_aa: CSARGTVGTDTQYF
clone_size: .
d_call: .
v_call: TRBV20-1
j_call: TRBJ2-3

cdr3_nt: TGTGCCAGCAGCGGTCGATCGGGACTAGCGGGATCCTACAATGAGCAGTTCTTC
cdr3_aa: CASSGRSGLAGSYNEQFF
clone_size: .
d_call: TRBD2
v_call: TRBV7-9
j_call: TRBJ2-1

cdr3_nt: TGTGCCGCGAGGCTACAAGAGACCCAGTACTTC
cdr3_aa: CAARLQETQYF
clone_size: .
d_call: .
v_call: TRBV6-1
j_call: TRBJ2-5

cdr3_nt: TGTGCCAGCAGCCAAGATGAACGGGACTATGGCTACACCTTC
cdr3_aa: CASSQDERDYGYTF
clone_size: .
d_call: .
v_call: TRBV3-1
j_call: TRBJ1-2

cdr3_nt: TGCAGTGCTAGGCGGGAGACCCAGTACTTC
cdr3_aa: CSARRETQYF
clone_size: many
d_call: .
v_call: TRBV20-1
j_call: TRBJ2-5

cdr3_nt: TGTGCCATCAGTGAGTTAGGACCGAGCTATGGCTACACCTTC
cdr3_aa: CAISELGPSYGYTF
clone_size: .
d_call: .
v_call: TRBV10-3
j_call: TRBJ1-2

cdr3_nt: TGTGCCAGCAGTCTTTCCGGGACTAGCGGGAGGGCGTACAATGAGCAGTACTTC
cdr3_aa: CASSLSGTSGRAYNEQYF
clone_size: .
d_call: TRBD2
v_call: TRBV25-1
j_call: TRBJ2-7

cdr3_nt: TGTGCCAGCAGTTTATTGATGGGACAGGGAAGGCCAGAGCAGTTCTTC
cdr3_aa: CASSLLMGQGRPEQFF
clone_size: .
d_call: TRBD1
v_call: TRBV27
j_call: TRBJ2-1

cdr3_nt: TGTGCCATCAACCCGGGACAGGGGGCTCTGACAGATACGCAGTATTTT
cdr3_aa: CAINPGQGALTDTQYF
clone_size: .
d_call: TRBD1
v_call: TRBV10-3
j_call: TRBJ2-3

cdr3_nt: TGCAGTGCTCGGACAGGGAACACTTACGAGCAGTACTTC
cdr3_aa: CSARTGNTYEQYF
clone_size: .
d_call: TRBD1
v_call: TRBV20-1
j_call: TRBJ2-7

cdr3_nt: TGTGCCACCCAAAGGGCATTCTCAGAGACCCAGTACTTC
cdr3_aa: CATQRAFSETQYF
clone_size: .
d_call: .
v_call: TRBV6-2/TRBV6-3
j_call: TRBJ2-5

cdr3_nt: TGCGCCAGCAGCCAAGATTCCCAGGGGCCGGGGTCCTACGAGCAGTACTTC
cdr3_aa: CASSQDSQGPGSYEQYF
clone_size: few
d_call: .
v_call: TRBV4-3
j_call: TRBJ2-7

cdr3_nt: TGCGCCAGCAGCCAAGATCGAGCGGGACGGAACGAGCAGTACTTC
cdr3_aa: CASSQDRAGRNEQYF
clone_size: .
d_call: TRBD2
v_call: TRBV4-3
j_call: TRBJ2-7

cdr3_nt: TGCAGCGCCTGGACAGGTCAAGATAATTCACCCCTCCACTTT
cdr3_aa: CSAWTGQDNSPLHF
clone_size: few
d_call: TRBD1
v_call: TRBV20-1
j_call: TRBJ1-6

cdr3_nt: TGCAGCGTTGAAGGGCTTAGCGGGCACTCCTACGAGCAGTACTTC
cdr3_aa: CSVEGLSGHSYEQYF
clone_size: .
d_call: TRBD2
v_call: TRBV29-1
j_call: TRBJ2-7

cdr3_nt: TGTGCCAGCAGCCCCGTACCGCTGCCCGGGACAGTCTATGGCTACACCTTC
cdr3_aa: CASSPVPLPGTVYGYTF
clone_size: .
d_call: TRBD1
v_call: TRBV14
j_call: TRBJ1-2

cdr3_nt: TGCGCCAGCGCAGGGTCCAGCAACTACAATGAGCAGTTCTTC
cdr3_aa: CASAGSSNYNEQFF
clone_size: .
d_call: .
v_call: TRBV5-1
j_call: TRBJ2-1

cdr3_nt: TGTGCCAGCAGTTACCAGCCTAGTTACGAGCAGTACTTC
cdr3_aa: CASSYQPSYEQYF
clone_size: .
d_call: .
v_call: TRBV12-3/TRBV12-4
j_call: TRBJ2-7

cdr3_nt: TGCAGTGCTAGACCGGGACTAGTTGGAGGGTGGAATGATCAGTTCTTC
cdr3_aa: CSARPGLVGGWNDQFF
clone_size: once
d_call: TRBD2
v_call: TRBV20-1
j_call: TRBJ2-1

cdr3_nt: TGTGCCATCAGTGGGGACACCTATTCACCCCTCCACTTT
cdr3_aa: CAISGDTYSPLHF
clone_size: few
d_call: .
v_call: TRBV10-3
j_call: TRBJ1-6

cdr3_nt: TGTGCCAGCAGTTCCCGACAGGTCGGCTACGAGCAGTACTTC
cdr3_aa: CASSSRQVGYEQYF
clone_size: .
d_call: .
v_call: TRBV6-5
j_call: TRBJ2-7

cdr3_nt: TGCAGTGCCGATCCTCCGGGACAGGGGGCAGATACGCAGTATTTT
cdr3_aa: CSADPPGQGADTQYF
clone_size: .
d_call: TRBD1
v_call: TRBV20-1
j_call: TRBJ2-3

cdr3_nt: TGTGCCAGCTCACCGGAGTGGCCAGGGGGTGACATTCAGTACTTC
cdr3_aa: CASSPEWPGGDIQYF
clone_size: .
d_call: TRBD1
v_call: TRBV18
j_call: TRBJ2-4

cdr3_nt: TGTGCCAGCAGGCTGGGGACAGCTCAACACTACGAGCAGTACTTC
cdr3_aa: CASRLGTAQHYEQYF
clone_size: .
d_call: TRBD1
v_call: TRBV6-5
j_call: TRBJ2-7

cdr3_nt: TGTGCCAGCAGTTATCCGCGCGAGCAGTACTTC
cdr3_aa: CASSYPREQYF
clone_size: few
d_call: .
v_call: TRBV6-2/TRBV6-3
j_call: TRBJ2-7

cdr3_nt: TGTGCCAGCAGTTTATCTGGGGGGCAGTACGAGCAGTACTTC
cdr3_aa: CASSLSGGQYEQYF
clone_size: .
d_call: .
v_call: TRBV27
j_call: TRBJ2-7

cdr3_nt: TGTGCCAGCAGCCCCGTTCTCGGCTACAATGAGCAGTTCTTC
cdr3_aa: CASSPVLGYNEQFF
clone_size: few
d_call: .
v_call: TRBV7-6
j_call: TRBJ2-1

cdr3_nt: TGCAGTGCTAGAATTTCTTCCGGGACTAGCGGGAGTTTCCCAGATACGCAGTATTTT
cdr3_aa: CSARISSGTSGSFPDTQYF
clone_size: .
d_call: TRBD2
v_call: TRBV20-1
j_call: TRBJ2-3

cdr3_nt: TGTGCCAGCAGCTTTACCCGGGGACAGGGAGGTGGCTACACCTTC
cdr3_aa: CASSFTRGQGGGYTF
clone_size: .
d_call: TRBD1
v_call: TRBV14
j_call: TRBJ1-2

cdr3_nt: TGTGCCAGCAGCTTAGGACTAGCGTATGGCAATGAGCAGTTCTTC
cdr3_aa: CASSLGLAYGNEQFF
clone_size: .
d_call: TRBD2
v_call: TRBV7-3
j_call: TRBJ2-1

cdr3_nt: TGTGCCAGCAGGCCCCTGGGACAGGGGAGAAATGGCTACACCTTC
cdr3_aa: CASRPLGQGRNGYTF
clone_size: .
d_call: TRBD1
v_call: TRBV25-1
j_call: TRBJ1-2

cdr3_nt: TGTGCCAGCAGCGGACAGGGACAGAACTACGAGCAGTACTTC
cdr3_aa: CASSGQGQNYEQYF
clone_size: few
d_call: TRBD1
v_call: TRBV7-2
j_call: TRBJ2-7

cdr3_nt: TGTGCCAGCAGCCAAGGAGGGAGGGGTAATGAGCAGTTCTTC
cdr3_aa: CASSQGGRGNEQFF
clone_size: .
d_call: TRBD2
v_call: TRBV4-2
j_call: TRBJ2-1

cdr3_nt: TGCGCCAGCAGCCCCACGAGCGGCTCAACCGGGGAGCTGTTTTTT
cdr3_aa: CASSPTSGSTGELFF
clone_size: .
d_call: .
v_call: TRBV4-3
j_call: TRBJ2-2

cdr3_nt: TGTGCCAGCAGCCTGACAGGGGCTACTACTATCTCCTACAATGAGCAGTTCTTC
cdr3_aa: CASSLTGATTISYNEQFF
clone_size: .
d_call: TRBD1
v_call: TRBV3-1
j_call: TRBJ2-1

cdr3_nt: TGCAGTGCTGGCCTGGGAAGCTCCTACGAGCAGTACTTC
cdr3_aa: CSAGLGSSYEQYF
clone_size: .
d_call: .
v_call: TRBV20-1
j_call: TRBJ2-7

cdr3_nt: TGCAGCGTTGAGGGGGACAGCCCCGAGCAGTACTTC
cdr3_aa: CSVEGDSPEQYF
clone_size: few
d_call: TRBD1
v_call: TRBV29-1
j_call: TRBJ2-7

cdr3_nt: TGTGCCAGCAGCTTAGCGTTAGGGATCGATGAGCAGTTCTTC
cdr3_aa: CASSLALGIDEQFF
clone_size: .
d_call: .
v_call: TRBV11-1
j_call: TRBJ2-1

cdr3_nt: TGTGCCAGCAGCCAAACAGGTCCAGGCGAGGAGCAGTACTTC
cdr3_aa: CASSQTGPGEEQYF
clone_size: .
d_call: .
v_call: TRBV4-2
j_call: TRBJ2-4

cdr3_nt: TGCAGCGTTGTGCCGGCAGGGCAAGAGACCCAGTACTTC
cdr3_aa: CSVVPAGQETQYF
clone_size: .
d_call: .
v_call: TRBV29-1
j_call: TRBJ2-5

cdr3_nt: TGTGCCAGCAGCTTAGGGGGGCCGGCTGGAAACACCATATATTTT
cdr3_aa: CASSLGGPAGNTIYF
clone_size: .
d_call: .
v_call: TRBV7-9
j_call: TRBJ1-3

cdr3_nt: TGTGCCAGCAGCCAGGCCCCTGGAGGGGTCAATGAGCAGTTCTTC
cdr3_aa: CASSQAPGGVNEQFF
clone_size: .
d_call: .
v_call: TRBV3-1
j_call: TRBJ2-1

cdr3_nt: TGTGCCAGCAGTTTGGGAGACATGAATGGCTACACCTTC
cdr3_aa: CASSLGDMNGYTF
clone_size: few
d_call: .
v_call: TRBV12-3/TRBV12-4
j_call: TRBJ1-2

cdr3_nt: TGCGCCAGCAGCTTGGAGCGGGACAGGTACAATGAGCAGTTCTTC
cdr3_aa: CASSLERDRYNEQFF
clone_size: .
d_call: .
v_call: TRBV5-1
j_call: TRBJ2-1

cdr3_nt: TGTGCCAGCAGCTCCGGGAGCACAGATACGCAGTATTTT
cdr3_aa: CASSSGSTDTQYF
clone_size: many
d_call: .
v_call: TRBV12-3/TRBV12-4
j_call: TRBJ2-3

cdr3_nt: TGTGCCAGCAGCGTAGTTGGAGGAGAGAAAGACGAGCAGTACTTC
cdr3_aa: CASSVVGGEKDEQYF
clone_size: .
d_call: .
v_call: TRBV9
j_call: TRBJ2-7

cdr3_nt: TGTGCCAGCAGTTACTCCACACAGGGGAGTAAGGCGCAGTATTTT
cdr3_aa: CASSYSTQGSKAQYF
clone_size: .
d_call: TRBD1
v_call: TRBV6-5
j_call: TRBJ2-3